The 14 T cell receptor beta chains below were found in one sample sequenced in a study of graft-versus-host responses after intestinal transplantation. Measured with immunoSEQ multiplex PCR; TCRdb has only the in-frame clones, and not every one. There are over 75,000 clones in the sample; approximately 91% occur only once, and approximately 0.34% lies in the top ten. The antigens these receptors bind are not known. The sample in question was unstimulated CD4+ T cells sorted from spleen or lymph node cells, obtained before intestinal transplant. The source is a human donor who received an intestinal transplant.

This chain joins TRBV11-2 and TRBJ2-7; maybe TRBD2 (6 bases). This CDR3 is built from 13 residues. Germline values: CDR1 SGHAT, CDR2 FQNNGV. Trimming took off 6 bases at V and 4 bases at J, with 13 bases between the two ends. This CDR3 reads CASSLGLEYEQYF. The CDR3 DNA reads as TGTGCCAGCAGTTTGGGACTCGAGTACGAGCAGTACTTC. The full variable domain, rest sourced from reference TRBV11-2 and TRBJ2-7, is EAGVAQSPRYKIIEKRQSVAFWCNPISGHATLYWYQQILGQGPKLLIQFQNNGVVDDSQLPKDRFSAERLKGVDSTLKIQPAKLEDSAVYLCASSLGLEYEQYFGPGTRLTVT.

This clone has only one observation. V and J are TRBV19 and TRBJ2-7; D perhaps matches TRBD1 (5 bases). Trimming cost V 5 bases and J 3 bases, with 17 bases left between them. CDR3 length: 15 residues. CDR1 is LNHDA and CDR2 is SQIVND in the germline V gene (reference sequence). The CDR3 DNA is TGTGCCAGTAGTCCTCTCGTAGGGGCCGTCTACGAGCAGTACTTC. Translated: CASSPLVGAVYEQYF.

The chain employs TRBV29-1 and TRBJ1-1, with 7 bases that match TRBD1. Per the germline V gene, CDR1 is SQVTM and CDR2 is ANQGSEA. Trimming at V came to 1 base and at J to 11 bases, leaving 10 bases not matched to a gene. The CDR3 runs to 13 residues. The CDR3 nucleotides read TGCAGCGTTGAAGCCGGGACAGCGGGGGAGGCTTTCTTT. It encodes CSVEAGTAGEAFF.

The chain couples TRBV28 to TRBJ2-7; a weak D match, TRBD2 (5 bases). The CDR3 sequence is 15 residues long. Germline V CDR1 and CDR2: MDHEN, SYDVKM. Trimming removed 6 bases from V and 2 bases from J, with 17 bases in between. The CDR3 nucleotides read TGTGCCAGCAGCCGCCCCGGGGTAGGACCCTACGAGCAGTACTTC. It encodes CASSRPGVGPYEQYF. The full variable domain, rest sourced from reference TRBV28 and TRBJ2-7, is DVKVTQSSRYLVKRTGEKVFLECVQDMDHENMFWYRQDPGLGLRLIYFSYDVKMKEKGDIPEGYSVSREKKERFSLILESASTNQTSMYLCASSRPGVGPYEQYFGPGTRLTVT.

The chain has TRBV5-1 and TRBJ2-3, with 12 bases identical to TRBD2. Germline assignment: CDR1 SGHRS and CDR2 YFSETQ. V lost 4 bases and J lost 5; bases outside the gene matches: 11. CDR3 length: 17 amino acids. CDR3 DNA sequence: TGCGCCAGCAGCCCCGGGACTAGCGGGTCCTTGGAAGATACGCAGTATTTT. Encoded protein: CASSPGTSGSLEDTQYF.

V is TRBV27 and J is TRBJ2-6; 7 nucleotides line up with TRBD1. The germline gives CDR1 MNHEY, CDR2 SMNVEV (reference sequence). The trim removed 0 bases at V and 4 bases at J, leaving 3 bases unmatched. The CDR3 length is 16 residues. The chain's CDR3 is CASSLSGTAGANVLTF. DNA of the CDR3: TGTGCCAGCAGTTTATCCGGGACAGCCGGGGCCAACGTCCTGACTTTC.

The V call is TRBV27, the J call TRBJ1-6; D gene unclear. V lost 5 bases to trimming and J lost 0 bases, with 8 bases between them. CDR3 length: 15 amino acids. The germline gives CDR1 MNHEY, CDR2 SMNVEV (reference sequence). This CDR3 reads CASSRPSSYNSPLHF. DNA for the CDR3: TGTGCCAGCAGTCGTCCGAGCTCCTATAATTCACCCCTCCACTTT.

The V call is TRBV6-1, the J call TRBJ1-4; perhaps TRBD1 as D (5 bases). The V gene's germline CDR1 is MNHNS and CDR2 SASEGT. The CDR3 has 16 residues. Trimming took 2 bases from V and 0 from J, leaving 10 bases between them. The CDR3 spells CASSEQGFPTNEKLFF. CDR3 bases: TGTGCCAGCAGTGAACAGGGTTTTCCAACTAATGAAAAACTGTTTTTT.

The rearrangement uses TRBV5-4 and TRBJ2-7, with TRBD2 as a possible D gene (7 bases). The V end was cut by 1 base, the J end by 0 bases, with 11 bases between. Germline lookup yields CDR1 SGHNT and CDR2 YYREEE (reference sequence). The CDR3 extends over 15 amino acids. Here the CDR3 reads CASSLRGGLSYEQYF. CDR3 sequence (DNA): TGTGCCAGCAGCTTGCGCGGGGGCCTCTCCTACGAGCAGTACTTC.

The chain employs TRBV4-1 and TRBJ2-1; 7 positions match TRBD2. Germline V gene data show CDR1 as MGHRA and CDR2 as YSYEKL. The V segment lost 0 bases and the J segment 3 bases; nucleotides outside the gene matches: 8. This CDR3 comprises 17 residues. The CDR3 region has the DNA TGCGCCAGCAGCCAAGATGGCCCAGGGAGGGACTACAATGAGCAGTTCTTC. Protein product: CASSQDGPGRDYNEQFF.

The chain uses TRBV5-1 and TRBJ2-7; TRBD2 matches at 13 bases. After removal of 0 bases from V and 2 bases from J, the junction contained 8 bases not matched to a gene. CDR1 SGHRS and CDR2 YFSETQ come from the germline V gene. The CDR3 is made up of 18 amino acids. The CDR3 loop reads CASSLAGLAGPPAYEQYF. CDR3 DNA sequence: TGCGCCAGCAGCTTGGCGGGACTAGCGGGACCTCCCGCCTACGAGCAGTACTTC.

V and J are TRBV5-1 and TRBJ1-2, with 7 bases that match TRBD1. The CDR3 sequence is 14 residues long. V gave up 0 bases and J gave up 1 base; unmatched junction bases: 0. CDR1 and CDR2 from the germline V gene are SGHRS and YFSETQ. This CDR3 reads CASSLDRGNYGYTF. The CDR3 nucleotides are TGCGCCAGCAGCTTGGACAGGGGTAACTATGGCTACACCTTC.

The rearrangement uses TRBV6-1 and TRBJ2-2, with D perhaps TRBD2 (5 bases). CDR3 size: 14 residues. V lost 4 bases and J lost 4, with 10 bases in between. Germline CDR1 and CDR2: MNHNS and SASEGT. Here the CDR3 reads CASSGQEVTGELFF. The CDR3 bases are TGTGCCAGCAGTGGCCAGGAGGTCACCGGGGAGCTGTTTTTT.

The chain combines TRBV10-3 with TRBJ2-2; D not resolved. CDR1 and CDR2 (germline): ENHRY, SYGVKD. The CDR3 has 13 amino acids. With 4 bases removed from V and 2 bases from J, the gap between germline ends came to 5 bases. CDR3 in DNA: TGTGCCATCAGTGTCGGTAACACCGGGGAGCTGTTTTTT. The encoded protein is CAISVGNTGELFF.